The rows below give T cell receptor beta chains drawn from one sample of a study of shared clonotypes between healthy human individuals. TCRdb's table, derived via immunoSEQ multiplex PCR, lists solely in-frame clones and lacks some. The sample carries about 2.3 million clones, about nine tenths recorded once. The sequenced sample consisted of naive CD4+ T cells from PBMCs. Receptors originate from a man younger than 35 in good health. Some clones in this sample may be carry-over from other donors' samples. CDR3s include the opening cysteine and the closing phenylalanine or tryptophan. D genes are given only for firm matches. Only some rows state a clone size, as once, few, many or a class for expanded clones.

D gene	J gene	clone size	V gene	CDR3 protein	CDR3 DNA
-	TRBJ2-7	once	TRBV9	CASSVDWSSYEQYF	TGTGCCAGCAGCGTAGACTGGAGCTCCTACGAGCAGTACTTC
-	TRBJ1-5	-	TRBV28	CASSFRGAYSNQPQHF	TGTGCCAGCAGTTTCCGGGGGGCGTATAGCAATCAGCCCCAGCATTTT
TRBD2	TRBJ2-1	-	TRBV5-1	CASSTETSGRPHEQFF	TGCGCCAGCAGCACAGAGACTAGCGGGAGGCCCCATGAGCAGTTCTTC
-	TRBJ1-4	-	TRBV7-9	CASSLGGRVEKLFF	TGTGCCAGCAGCTTAGGGGGGCGCGTCGAAAAACTGTTTTTT
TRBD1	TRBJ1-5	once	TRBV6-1	CASTGQGAYQPQHF	TGTGCCAGCACTGGACAGGGGGCCTATCAGCCCCAGCATTTT
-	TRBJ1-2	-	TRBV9	CASSVGYYGYTF	TGTGCCAGCAGCGTAGGGTACTATGGCTACACCTTC
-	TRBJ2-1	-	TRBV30	CAWSQKLIEQFF	TGTGCCTGGAGTCAAAAACTTATTGAGCAGTTCTTC
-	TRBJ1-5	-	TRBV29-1	CSVEMGRGQPQHF	TGCAGCGTTGAAATGGGGAGGGGGCAGCCCCAGCATTTT
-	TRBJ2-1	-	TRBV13	CASSLRTERGRDPYNEQFF	TGTGCCAGCAGCTTAAGAACGGAGAGGGGGCGGGATCCCTACAATGAGCAGTTCTTC
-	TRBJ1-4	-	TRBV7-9	CASSRGRTNEKLFF	TGTGCCAGCAGCCGGGGACGGACTAATGAAAAACTGTTTTTT
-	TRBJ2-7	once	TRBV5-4	CASSLANRPYEQYF	TGTGCCAGCAGCTTGGCCAACAGACCCTACGAGCAGTACTTC
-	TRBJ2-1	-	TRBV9	CASSSPWVNEQFF	TGTGCCAGCAGCAGCCCCTGGGTCAATGAGCAGTTCTTC
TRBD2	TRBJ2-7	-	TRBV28	CASRIAGADYEQYF	TGTGCCAGCAGAATAGCGGGTGCCGACTACGAGCAGTACTTC
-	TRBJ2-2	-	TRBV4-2	CASSQDRPNTGELFF	TGTGCCAGCAGCCAGGACAGACCGAACACCGGGGAGCTGTTTTTT
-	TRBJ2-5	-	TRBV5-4	CASSSAPGEETQYF	TGTGCCAGCAGCTCCGCTCCCGGCGAAGAGACCCAGTACTTC
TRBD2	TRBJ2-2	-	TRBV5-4	CASSLVTSGSVAGELFF	TGTGCCAGCAGCCTGGTGACTAGCGGGAGTGTCGCCGGGGAGCTGTTTTTT
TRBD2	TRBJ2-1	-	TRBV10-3	CAISVLAGVVGHNEQFF	TGTGCCATCAGTGTTCTAGCGGGAGTTGTGGGACACAATGAGCAGTTCTTC
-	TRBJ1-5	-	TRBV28	CASSSVGQPQHF	TGTGCCAGCAGTTCCGTGGGTCAGCCCCAGCATTTT
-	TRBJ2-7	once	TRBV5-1	CASSLDSTSYEQYF	TGCGCCAGCAGCTTGGACAGTACCTCCTACGAGCAGTACTTC
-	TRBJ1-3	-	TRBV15	CATSRDNTGGSGNTIYF	TGTGCCACCAGCAGAGATAACACAGGTGGCTCTGGAAACACCATATATTTT
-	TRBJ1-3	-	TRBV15	CATSNRQGAAGNTIYF	TGTGCCACCAGCAACCGCCAGGGAGCGGCTGGAAACACCATATATTTT
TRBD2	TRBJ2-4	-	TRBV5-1	CASSFTGLAGPSGSKNIQYF	TGCGCCAGCAGCTTCACTGGACTAGCGGGGCCCTCCGGATCCAAAAACATTCAGTACTTC
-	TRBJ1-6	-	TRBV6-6	CASSSRGHNSPLHF	TGTGCCAGCAGTTCCCGGGGGCATAATTCACCCCTCCACTTT
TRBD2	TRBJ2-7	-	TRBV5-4	CASSQSGGYYEQYF	TGTGCCAGCAGCCAGAGCGGGGGGTATTACGAGCAGTACTTC
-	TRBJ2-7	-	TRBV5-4	CASSGGTTSREQYF	TGTGCCAGCAGCGGCGGGACCACCTCACGCGAGCAGTACTTC
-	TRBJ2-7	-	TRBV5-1	CASSTTGRPYEQYF	TGCGCCAGCAGCACCACCGGGAGACCCTACGAGCAGTACTTC
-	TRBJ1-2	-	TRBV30	CACYSGTNYGYTF	TGTGCCTGTTATTCGGGGACCAACTATGGCTACACCTTC
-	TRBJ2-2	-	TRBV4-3	CASSPRGSSTGELFF	TGCGCCAGCAGCCCCCGGGGATCGAGCACCGGGGAGCTGTTTTTT
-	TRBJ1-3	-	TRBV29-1	CSVESGVSGNTIYF	TGCAGCGTTGAGTCGGGGGTATCGGGAAACACCATATATTTT
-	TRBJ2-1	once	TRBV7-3	CASSLREEGEQFF	TGTGCCAGCAGCTTACGTGAGGAGGGGGAGCAGTTCTTC
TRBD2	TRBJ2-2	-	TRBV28	CASSMTSGGPTGELFF	TGTGCCAGCAGTATGACTAGCGGAGGGCCCACCGGGGAGCTGTTTTTT
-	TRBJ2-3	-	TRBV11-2	CASSLGEYGGRKQYF	TGTGCCAGCAGCTTAGGGGAGTATGGAGGGAGGAAGCAGTATTTT
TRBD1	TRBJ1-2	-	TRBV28	CASSRTGGNGYTF	TGTGCCAGCAGTCGGACAGGGGGGAATGGCTACACCTTC